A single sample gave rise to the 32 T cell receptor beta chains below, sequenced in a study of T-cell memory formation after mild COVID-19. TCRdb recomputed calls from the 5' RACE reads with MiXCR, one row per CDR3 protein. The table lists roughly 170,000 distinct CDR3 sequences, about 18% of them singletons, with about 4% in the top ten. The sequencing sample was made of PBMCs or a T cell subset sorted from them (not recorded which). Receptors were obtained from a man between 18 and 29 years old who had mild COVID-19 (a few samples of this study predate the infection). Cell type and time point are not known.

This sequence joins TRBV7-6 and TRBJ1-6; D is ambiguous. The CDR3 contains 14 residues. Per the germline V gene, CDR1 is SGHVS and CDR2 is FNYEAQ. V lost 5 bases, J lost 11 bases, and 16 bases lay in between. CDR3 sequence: CASSPLQAEAPLHF. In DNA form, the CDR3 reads TGTGCCAGCAGCCCGTTGCAGGCGGAGGCACCCCTCCACTTT.

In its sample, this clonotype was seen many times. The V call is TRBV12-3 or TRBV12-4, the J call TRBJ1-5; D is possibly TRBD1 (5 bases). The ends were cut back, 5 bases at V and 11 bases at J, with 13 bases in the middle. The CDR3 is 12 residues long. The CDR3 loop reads CASSPQGYAQHF. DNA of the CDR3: TGTGCCAGCAGTCCGCAGGGCTACGCCCAGCATTTT.

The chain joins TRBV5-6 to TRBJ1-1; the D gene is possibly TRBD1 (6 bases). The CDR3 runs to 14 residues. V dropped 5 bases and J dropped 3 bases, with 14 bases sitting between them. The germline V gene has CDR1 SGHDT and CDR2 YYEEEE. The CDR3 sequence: CASRPDNRDTEAFF. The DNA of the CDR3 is TGTGCCAGCAGGCCAGACAACAGGGACACTGAAGCTTTCTTT.

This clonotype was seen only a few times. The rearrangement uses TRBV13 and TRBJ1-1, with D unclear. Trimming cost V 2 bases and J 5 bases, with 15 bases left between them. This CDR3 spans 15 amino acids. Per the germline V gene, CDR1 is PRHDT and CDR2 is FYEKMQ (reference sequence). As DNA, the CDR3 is TGTGCCAGCAGCTTACTACCAGCCCGGGGAACTGAAGCTTTCTTT. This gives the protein CASSLLPARGTEAFF.

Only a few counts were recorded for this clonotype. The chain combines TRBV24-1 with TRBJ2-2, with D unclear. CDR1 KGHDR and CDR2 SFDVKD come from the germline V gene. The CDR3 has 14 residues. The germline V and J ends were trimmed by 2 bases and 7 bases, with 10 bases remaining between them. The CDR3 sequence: CATSDSPGDGELFF. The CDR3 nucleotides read TGTGCCACCAGTGATTCCCCCGGTGACGGGGAGCTGTTTTTT.

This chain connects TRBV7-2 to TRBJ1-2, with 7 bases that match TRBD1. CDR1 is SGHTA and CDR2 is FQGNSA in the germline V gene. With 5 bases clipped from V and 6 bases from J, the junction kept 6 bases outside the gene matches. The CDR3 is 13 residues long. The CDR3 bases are TGTGCCAGCAGCCCACGACAGGGCGATGGCTACACCTTC. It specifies CASSPRQGDGYTF.

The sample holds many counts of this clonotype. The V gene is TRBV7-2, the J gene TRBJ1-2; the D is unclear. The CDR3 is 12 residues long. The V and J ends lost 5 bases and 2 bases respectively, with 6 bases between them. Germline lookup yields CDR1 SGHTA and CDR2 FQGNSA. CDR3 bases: TGTGCCAGCAGCCATTCGAACTATGGCTACACCTTC. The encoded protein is CASSHSNYGYTF.

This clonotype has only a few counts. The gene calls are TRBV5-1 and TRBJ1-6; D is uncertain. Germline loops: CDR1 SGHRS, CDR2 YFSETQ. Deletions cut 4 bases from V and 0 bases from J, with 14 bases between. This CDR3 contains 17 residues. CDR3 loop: CASSPSGGNSYNSPLHF. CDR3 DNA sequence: TGCGCCAGCAGCCCTTCCGGAGGGAACTCCTATAATTCACCCCTCCACTTT.

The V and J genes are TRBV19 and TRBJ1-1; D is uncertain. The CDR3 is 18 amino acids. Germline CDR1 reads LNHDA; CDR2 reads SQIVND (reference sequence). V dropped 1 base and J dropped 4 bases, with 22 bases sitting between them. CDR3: CASSIAPIRRTRSTEAFF. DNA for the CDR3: TGTGCCAGTAGTATAGCCCCTATAAGACGAACTCGAAGCACTGAAGCTTTCTTT.

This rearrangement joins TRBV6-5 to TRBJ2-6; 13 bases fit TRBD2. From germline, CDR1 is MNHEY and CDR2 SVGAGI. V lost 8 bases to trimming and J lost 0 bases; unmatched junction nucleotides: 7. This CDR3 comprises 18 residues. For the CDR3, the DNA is TGTGCCAGCCATAGACTAGCGGGGGGCATCTCTGGGGCCAACGTCCTGACTTTC. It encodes CASHRLAGGISGANVLTF.

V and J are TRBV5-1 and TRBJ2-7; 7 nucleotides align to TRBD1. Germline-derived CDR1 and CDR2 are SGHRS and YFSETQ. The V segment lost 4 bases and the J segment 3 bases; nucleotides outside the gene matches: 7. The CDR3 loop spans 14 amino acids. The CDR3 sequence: CASSAGTAGYEQYF. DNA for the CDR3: TGCGCCAGCAGCGCCGGGACAGCTGGCTACGAGCAGTACTTC.

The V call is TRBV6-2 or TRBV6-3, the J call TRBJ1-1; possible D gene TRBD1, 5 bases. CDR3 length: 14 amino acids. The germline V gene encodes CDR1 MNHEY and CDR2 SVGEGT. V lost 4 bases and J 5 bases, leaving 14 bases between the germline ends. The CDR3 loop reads CASSFRQRRTEAFF. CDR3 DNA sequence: TGTGCCAGCAGTTTCAGACAGAGGAGAACTGAAGCTTTCTTT.

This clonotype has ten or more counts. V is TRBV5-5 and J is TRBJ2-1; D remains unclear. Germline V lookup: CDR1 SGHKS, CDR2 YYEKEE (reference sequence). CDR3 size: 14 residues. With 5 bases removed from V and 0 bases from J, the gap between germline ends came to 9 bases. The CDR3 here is CASRTFSSYNEQFF. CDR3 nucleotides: TGTGCCAGCAGGACCTTCAGCTCCTACAATGAGCAGTTCTTC.

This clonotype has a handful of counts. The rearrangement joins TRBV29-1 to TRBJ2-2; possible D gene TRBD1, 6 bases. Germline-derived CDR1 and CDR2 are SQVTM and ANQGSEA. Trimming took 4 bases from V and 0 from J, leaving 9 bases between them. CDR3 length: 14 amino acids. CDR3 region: CSVGRTANTGELFF. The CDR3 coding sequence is TGCAGCGTTGGTCGGACAGCGAACACCGGGGAGCTGTTTTTT.

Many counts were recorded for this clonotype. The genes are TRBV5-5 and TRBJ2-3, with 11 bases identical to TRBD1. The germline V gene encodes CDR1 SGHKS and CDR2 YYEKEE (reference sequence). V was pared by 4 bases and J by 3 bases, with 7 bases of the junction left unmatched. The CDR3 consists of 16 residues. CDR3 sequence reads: CASSGEGTGGTDTQYF. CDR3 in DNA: TGTGCCAGCAGCGGGGAGGGGACAGGGGGGACAGATACGCAGTATTTT.

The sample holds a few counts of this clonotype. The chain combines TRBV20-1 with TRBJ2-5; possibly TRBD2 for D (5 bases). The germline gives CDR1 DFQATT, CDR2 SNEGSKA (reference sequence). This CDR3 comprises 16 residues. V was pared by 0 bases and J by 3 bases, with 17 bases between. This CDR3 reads CSARDSPWSGKETQYF. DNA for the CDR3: TGCAGTGCTAGAGATAGCCCGTGGAGCGGAAAAGAGACCCAGTACTTC.

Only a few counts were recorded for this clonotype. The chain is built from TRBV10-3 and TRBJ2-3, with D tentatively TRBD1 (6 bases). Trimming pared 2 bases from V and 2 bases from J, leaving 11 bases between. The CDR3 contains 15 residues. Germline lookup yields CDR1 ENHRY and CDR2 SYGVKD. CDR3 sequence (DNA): TGTGCCATCAGTGAGCCGGGACACTACACAGATACGCAGTATTTT. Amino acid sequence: CAISEPGHYTDTQYF.

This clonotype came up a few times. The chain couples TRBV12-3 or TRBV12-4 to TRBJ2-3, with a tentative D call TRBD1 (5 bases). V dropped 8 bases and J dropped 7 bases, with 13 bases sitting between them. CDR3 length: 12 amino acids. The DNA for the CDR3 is TGTGCCAGCCTTCTAGGGGCGAATACGCAGTATTTT. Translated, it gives CASLLGANTQYF.

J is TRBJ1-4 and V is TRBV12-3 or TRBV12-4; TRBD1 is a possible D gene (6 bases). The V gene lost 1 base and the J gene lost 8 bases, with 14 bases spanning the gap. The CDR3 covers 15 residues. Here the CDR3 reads CASSLGGRLGEKLFF. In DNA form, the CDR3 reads TGTGCCAGCAGTTTAGGGGGGCGGCTCGGCGAAAAACTGTTTTTT.

As DNA, the CDR3 is TGCAGTGCTAGAGCCCGGGGCGACAGGACTGCGGGTGGCTACACCTTC. Protein product: CSARARGDRTAGGYTF. This sequence joins TRBV20-1 and TRBJ1-2; tentative D call: TRBD1 (6 bases). The germline V gene encodes CDR1 DFQATT and CDR2 SNEGSKA (reference sequence). With 1 base removed from V and 7 bases from J, the gap between germline ends came to 22 bases. The CDR3 covers 16 residues.

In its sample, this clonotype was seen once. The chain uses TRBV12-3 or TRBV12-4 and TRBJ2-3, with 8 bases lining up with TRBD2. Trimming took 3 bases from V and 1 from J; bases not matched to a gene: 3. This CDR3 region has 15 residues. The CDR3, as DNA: TGTGCCAGCAGTTTCACGGGGGGGGGCACAGATACGCAGTATTTT. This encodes CASSFTGGGTDTQYF.

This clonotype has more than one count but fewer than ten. CDR3 region: CATSRQFSGTWQETQYF. The CDR3 nucleotides are TGTGCCACCAGCAGACAGTTTTCCGGGACCTGGCAAGAGACCCAGTACTTC. J is TRBJ2-5 and V is TRBV15; D assignment may be TRBD1 or TRBD2 (5 bases each). With 2 bases removed from V and 2 bases from J, the gap between germline ends came to 18 bases. The length of the CDR3 is 17 residues. Germline CDR1 reads LNHNV; CDR2 reads YYDKDF (reference sequence). The variable domain in full, completed from reference TRBV15 and TRBJ2-5, reads DAMVIQNPRYQVTQFGKPVTLSCSQTLNHNVMYWYQQKSSQAPKLLFHYYDKDFNNEADTPDNFQSRRPNTSFCFLDIRSPGLGDTAMYLCATSRQFSGTWQETQYFGPGTRLLVL.

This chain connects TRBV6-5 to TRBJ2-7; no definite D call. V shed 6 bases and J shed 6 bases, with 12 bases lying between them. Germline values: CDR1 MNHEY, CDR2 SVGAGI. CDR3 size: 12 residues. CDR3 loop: CASRSNFGEQYF. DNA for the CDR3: TGTGCCAGCAGATCGAATTTCGGCGAGCAGTACTTC.

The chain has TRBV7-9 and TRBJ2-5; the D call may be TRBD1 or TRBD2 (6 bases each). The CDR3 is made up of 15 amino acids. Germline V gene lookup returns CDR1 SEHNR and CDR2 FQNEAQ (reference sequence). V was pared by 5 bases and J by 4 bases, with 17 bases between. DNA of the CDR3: TGTGCCAGCAGCATCCCACGGGGGCCCGCAGAGACCCAGTACTTC. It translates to CASSIPRGPAETQYF.

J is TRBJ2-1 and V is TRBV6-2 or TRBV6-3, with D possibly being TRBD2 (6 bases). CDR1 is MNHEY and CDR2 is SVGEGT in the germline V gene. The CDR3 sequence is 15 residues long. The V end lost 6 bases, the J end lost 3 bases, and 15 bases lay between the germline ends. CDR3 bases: TGTGCCAGCAGCCACGTAGCGGACTTCTACAATGAGCAGTTCTTC. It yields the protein CASSHVADFYNEQFF.

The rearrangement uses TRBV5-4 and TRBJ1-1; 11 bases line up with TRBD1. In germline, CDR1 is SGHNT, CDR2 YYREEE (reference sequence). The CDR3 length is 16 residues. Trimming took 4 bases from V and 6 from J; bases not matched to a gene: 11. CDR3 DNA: TGTGCCAGCAGCAGATGGGGGGGACAGGGGGGTTCTGAAGCTTTCTTT. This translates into CASSRWGGQGGSEAFF.

CDR3 sequence (DNA): TGTGCCAGCTCACGGGGGAGGGCTGACATGAACACTGAAGCTTTCTTT. Its protein product is CASSRGRADMNTEAFF. The chain is built from TRBV18 and TRBJ1-1; D perhaps matches TRBD1 (5 bases). V was cut by 4 bases and J by 0 bases, with 15 bases left in between. Germline lookup yields CDR1 KGHSH and CDR2 LQKENI. CDR3 length: 16 amino acids.

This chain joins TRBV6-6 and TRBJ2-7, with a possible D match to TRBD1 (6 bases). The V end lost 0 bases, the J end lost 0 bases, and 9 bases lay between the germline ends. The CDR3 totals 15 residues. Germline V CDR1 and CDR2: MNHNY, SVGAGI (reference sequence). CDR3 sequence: CASSYSTQGSYEQYF. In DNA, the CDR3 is TGTGCCAGCAGTTACTCGACACAGGGCTCCTACGAGCAGTACTTC.

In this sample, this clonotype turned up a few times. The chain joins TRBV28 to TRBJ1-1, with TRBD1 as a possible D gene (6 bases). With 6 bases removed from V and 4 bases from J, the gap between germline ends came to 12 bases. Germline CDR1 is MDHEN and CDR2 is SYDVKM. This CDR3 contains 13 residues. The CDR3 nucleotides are TGTGCCAGCAGGGGGGCCGCGGGCACTGAAGCTTTCTTT. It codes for CASRGAAGTEAFF.

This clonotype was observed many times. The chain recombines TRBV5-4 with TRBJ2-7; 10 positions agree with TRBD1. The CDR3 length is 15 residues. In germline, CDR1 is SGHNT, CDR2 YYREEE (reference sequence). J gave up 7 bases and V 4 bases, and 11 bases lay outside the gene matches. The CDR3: CASSPGDRGRLEQYF. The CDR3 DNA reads TGTGCCAGCAGCCCAGGGGACAGGGGAAGATTGGAGCAGTACTTC.

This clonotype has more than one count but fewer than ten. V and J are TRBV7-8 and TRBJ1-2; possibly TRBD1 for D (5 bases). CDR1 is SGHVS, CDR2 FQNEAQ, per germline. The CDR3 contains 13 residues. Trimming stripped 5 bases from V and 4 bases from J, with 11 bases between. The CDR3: CASSTGGGYGYTF. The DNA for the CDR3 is TGTGCCAGCAGCACCGGCGGGGGCTATGGCTACACCTTC.

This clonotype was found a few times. The CDR3 coding sequence is TGCGCCAGCAGCGGGACGGCTAACTATGGCTACACCTTC. Its translation: CASSGTANYGYTF. The chain couples TRBV5-1 to TRBJ1-2, with D perhaps matching TRBD1 (5 bases). V gave up 4 bases and J gave up 0 bases, with 7 bases separating them. The CDR3 extends over 13 amino acids. Germline CDR1 and CDR2: SGHRS and YFSETQ.